One TCR beta chain is described in this entry. This CDR3 spans 15 amino acids. Per germline, CDR1 LGHNA and CDR2 YSLEER. Unmatched junction bases numbered 4, after V lost 0 bases and J lost 6 bases. These data come from a study of cytomegalovirus exposure and HLA in healthy donors. Primers included in the PCR were 60 Vbeta and 13 Jbeta primers. Assay: immunoSEQ multiplex PCR; the TCRdb copy retains only in-frame clones and omits some. Counted here are under 200,000 clones, around 80% occurring once; the ten biggest clones make up around 0.46%. The sequenced sample was PBMCs. The TCR sequence derives from a woman aged 45-60 years in good health and CMV-seronegative. This chain uses TRBV4-3 with TRBJ2-7; 11 bases line up with TRBD2. CDR3 protein: CASSQETSGAGEQYF. DNA for the CDR3: TGCGCCAGCAGCCAAGAGACTAGCGGGGCGGGCGAGCAGTACTTC.